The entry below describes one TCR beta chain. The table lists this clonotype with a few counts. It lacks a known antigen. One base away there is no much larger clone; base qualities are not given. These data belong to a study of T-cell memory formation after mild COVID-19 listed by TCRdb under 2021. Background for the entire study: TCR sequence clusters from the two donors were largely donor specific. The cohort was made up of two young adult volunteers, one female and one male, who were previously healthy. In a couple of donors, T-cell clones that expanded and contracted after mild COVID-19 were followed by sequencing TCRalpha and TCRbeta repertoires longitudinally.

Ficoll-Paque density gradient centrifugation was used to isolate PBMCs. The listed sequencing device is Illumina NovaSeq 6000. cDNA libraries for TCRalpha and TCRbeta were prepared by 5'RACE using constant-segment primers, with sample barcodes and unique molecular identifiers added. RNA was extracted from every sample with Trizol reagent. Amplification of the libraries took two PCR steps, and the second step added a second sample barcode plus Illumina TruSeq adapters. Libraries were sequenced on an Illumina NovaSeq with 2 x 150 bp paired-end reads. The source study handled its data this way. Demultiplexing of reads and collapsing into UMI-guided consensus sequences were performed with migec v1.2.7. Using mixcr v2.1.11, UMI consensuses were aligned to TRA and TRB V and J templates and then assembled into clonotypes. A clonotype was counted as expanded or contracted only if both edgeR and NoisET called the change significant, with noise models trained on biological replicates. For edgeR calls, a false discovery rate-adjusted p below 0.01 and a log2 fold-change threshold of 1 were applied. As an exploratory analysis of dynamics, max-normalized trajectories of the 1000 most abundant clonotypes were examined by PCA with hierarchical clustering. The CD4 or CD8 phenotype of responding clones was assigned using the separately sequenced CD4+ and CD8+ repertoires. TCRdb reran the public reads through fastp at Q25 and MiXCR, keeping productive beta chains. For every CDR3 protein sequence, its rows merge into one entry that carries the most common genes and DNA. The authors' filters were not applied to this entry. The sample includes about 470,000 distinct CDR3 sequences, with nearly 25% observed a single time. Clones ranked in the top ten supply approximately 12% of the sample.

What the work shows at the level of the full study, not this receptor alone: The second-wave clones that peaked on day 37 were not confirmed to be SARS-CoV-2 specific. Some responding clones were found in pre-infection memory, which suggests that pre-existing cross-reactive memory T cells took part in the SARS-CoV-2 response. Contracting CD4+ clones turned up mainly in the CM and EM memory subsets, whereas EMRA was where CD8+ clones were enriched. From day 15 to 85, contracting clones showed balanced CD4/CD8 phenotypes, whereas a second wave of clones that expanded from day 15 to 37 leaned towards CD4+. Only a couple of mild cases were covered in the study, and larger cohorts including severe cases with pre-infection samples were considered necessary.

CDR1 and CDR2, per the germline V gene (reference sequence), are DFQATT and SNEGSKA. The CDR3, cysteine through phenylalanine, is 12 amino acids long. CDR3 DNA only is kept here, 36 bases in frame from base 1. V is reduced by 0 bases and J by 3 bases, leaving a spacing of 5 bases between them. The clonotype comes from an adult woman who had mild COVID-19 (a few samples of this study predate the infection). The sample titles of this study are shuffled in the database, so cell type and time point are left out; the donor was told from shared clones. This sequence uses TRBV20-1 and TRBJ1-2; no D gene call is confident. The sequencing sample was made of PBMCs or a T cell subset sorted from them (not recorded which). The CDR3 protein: CSARESYYGYTF. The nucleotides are TGCAGTGCTAGAGAGAGTTACTATGGCTACACCTTC.